This T cell receptor beta chain appears in the sequencing data of a study of shared clonotypes between healthy human individuals. Study-level findings and limits: In contrast to clonotypes shared by all four donors, non-shared clonotypes had lower generation probabilities.

The protocol was immunoSEQ multiplex PCR, while the TCRdb copy is restricted to in-frame clones and leaves out a portion. Of 850,000 to 1,200,000 clones in the sample, under 80% were seen once. Trimming removed 7 bases from V and 5 bases from J; junction bases left unmatched: 9. The CDR3 extends over 14 amino acids. Germline loops: CDR1 SGHNT, CDR2 YYREEE (reference sequence). About this clone itself: Its antigen remains unidentified.

The study drew all its donors from Caucasian adults living in Nashville, Tennessee. CD4+ cell separation produced CD45RA+ naive and CD45RA-negative memory subsets. The specimen sequenced was memory CD4+ T cells sorted from blood. The subset here: CD45RA-negative fraction. The rearrangement joins TRBV5-4 to TRBJ2-3; 8 bases fit TRBD1. The origin of this receptor is a man aged 18 to 29 in good health. The CDR3 coding sequence is TGTGCCAGCCACTCGACAGGGGTTAGAGATACGCAGTATTTT. It yields the protein CASHSTGVRDTQYF.